This T cell receptor (beta chain) was retrieved from a study of molecular identifiers for immune sequencing clone quantification. Study information: The replicates split RNA from roughly 20,000 or 100,000 naive CD8 cells five ways and sequenced four. Findings of the study overall: Under 1% of molecules in naive cells, but over 97% of effector molecules, belonged to clones above 20 RNA copies.

This clonotype has more than one count but fewer than ten. Its antigen is unidentified. Germline V CDR1 and CDR2: MGHRA, YSYEKL. Trimming stripped 2 bases from V and 7 bases from J, with 21 bases between. CDR3 length: 18 residues. Methods described previously were used for bulk TCR libraries, and listed TCR primers were applied. TCRdb processed the PCR reads anew with MiXCR; each CDR3 protein has one entry. This sample has about half a million distinct CDR3 sequences, with 20% to 25% found just once. The chain recombines TRBV4-1 with TRBJ1-6, with a possible D match to TRBD1 (6 bases). The receptor's source is a human donor in good health. Some libraries in this study had Jurkat cell RNA spiked in. Sequencing was done on a sample of naive CD8+ T cells from blood, with Jurkat cell RNA spiked in. The subset was: FACS-sorted CD8+CD4-CCR7+CD45RA+ naive T cells. In DNA form, the CDR3 reads TGCGCCAGCAGCCAATTTTTAGGGGGGGCGCCCGGGAATTCACCCCTCCACTTT. Translated, it gives CASSQFLGGAPGNSPLHF.